This note documents a single TCR beta chain sequence. The antigen is not known. Expressed TCRB transcripts were sequenced after all isolated RNA was converted to cDNA. Profiled with immunoSEQ multiplex PCR; TCRdb holds only in-frame clones, not every one. The table includes some 660,000 clones, more than 12% detected once. This sample was taken from a study of beta chain features in type 1 diabetes. Study context: The samples had roughly 100,000,000 sorted cells examined in all.

One heparinised blood draw, averaging approximately 0.11 L, came from each donor. Broader study findings: The study notes PCR might favor shorter templates equally in patients and controls. Any HLA effect on TCRB rearrangement was left unresolved by small sub-analyses. Across all four CD4+ subsets, people with type 1 diabetes showed modestly shorter TCRB CDR3s.

The CDR3 is 14 amino acids. Germline assignment: CDR1 GTSNPN and CDR2 SVGIG (reference sequence). The V end lost 2 bases, the J end lost 4 bases, and 14 bases lay between the germline ends. The source is a man aged 18-30 years with type 1 diabetes. Sequenced: naive CD4+ T cells from blood. The chain employs TRBV30 and TRBJ1-1; D unclear. CDR3 bases: TGTGCCTGGAGTTTTCCATGGGGAAGCACTGAAGCTTTCTTT. It translates to CAWSFPWGSTEAFF. The variable domain in full, with the rest retrieved from reference TRBV30 and TRBJ1-1, is SQTIHQWPATLVQPVGSPLSLECTVEGTSNPNLYWYRQAAGRGLQLLFYSVGIGQISSEVPQNLSASRPQDRQFILSSKKLLLSDSGFYLCAWSFPWGSTEAFFGQGTRLTVV.